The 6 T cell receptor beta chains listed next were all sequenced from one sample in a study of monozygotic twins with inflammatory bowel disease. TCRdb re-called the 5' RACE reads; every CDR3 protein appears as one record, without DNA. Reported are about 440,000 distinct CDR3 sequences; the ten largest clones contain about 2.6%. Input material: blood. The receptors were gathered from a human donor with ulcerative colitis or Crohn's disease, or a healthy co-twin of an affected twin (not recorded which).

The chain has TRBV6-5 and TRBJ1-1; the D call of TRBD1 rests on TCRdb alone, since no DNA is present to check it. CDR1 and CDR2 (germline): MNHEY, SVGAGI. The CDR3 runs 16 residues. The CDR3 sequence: CASSYSMGGSDTEAFF.

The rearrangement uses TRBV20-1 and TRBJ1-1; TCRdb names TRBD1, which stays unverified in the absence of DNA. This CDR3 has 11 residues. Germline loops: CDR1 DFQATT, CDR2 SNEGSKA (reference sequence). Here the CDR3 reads CSARGDGGAFF.

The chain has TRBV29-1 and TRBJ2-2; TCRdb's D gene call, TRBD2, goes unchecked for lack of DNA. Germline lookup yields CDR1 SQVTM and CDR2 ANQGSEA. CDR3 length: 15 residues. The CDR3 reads CSGVSPSSGGGELFF.

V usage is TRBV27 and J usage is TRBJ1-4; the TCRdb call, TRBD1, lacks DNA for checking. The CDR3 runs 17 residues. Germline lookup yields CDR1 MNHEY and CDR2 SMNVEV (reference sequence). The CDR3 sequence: CASRPGQSGATNEKLFF.

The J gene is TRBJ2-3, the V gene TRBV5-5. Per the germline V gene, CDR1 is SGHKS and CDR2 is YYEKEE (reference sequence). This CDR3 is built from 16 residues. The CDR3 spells CASSLAGVPSTDTQYF.

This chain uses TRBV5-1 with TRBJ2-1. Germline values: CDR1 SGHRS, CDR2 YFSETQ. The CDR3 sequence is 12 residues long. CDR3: CASSLADNEQFF.